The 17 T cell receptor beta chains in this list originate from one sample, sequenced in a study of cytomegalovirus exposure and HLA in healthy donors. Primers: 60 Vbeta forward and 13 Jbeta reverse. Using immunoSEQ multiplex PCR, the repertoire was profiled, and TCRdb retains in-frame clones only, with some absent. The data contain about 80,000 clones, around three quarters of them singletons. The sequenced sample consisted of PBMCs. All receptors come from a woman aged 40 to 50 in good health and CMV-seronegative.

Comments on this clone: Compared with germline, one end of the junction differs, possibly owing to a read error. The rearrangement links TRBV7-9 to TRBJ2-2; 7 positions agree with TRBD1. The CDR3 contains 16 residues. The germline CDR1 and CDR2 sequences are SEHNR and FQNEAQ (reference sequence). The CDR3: CSSSQTGVPHTGELFF. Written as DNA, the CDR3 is TGTTCCAGCAGCCAAACAGGGGTCCCCCACACCGGGGAGCTGTTTTTT.

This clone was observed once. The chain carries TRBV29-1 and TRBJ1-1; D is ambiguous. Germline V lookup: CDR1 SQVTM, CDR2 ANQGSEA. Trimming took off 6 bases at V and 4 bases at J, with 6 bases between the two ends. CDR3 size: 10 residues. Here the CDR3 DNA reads TGCAGCGTCGGAGGCACTGAAGCTTTCTTT. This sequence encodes CSVGGTEAFF.

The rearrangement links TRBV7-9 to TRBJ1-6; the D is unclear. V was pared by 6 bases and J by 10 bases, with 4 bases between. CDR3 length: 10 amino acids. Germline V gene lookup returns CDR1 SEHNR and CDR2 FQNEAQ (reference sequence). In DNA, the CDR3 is TGTGCCAGCAGGAGGTCACCCCTCCACTTT. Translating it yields CASRRSPLHF.

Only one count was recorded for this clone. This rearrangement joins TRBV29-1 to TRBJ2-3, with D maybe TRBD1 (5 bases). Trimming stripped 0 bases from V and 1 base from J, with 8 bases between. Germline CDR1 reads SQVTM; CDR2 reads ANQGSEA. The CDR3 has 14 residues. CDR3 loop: CSVEDPTGTDTQYF. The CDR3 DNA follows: TGCAGCGTTGAAGACCCGACAGGCACAGATACGCAGTATTTT.

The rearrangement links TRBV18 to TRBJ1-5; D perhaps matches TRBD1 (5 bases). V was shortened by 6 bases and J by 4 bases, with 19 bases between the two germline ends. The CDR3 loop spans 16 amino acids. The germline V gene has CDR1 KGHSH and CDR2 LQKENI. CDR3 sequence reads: CASSLVSDRQNQPQHF. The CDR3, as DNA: TGTGCCAGCTCCCTCGTTTCTGACAGACAAAATCAGCCCCAGCATTTT.

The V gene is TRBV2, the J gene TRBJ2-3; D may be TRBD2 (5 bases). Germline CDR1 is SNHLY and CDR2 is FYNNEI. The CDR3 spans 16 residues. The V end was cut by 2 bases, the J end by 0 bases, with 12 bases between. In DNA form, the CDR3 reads TGTGCCAGCAGTGAAAGGAGGCTCGCTAGCACAGATACGCAGTATTTT. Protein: CASSERRLASTDTQYF.

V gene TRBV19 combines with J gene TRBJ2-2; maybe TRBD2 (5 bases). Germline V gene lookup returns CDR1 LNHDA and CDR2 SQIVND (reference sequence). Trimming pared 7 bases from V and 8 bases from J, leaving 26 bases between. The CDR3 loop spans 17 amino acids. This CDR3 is CASTPARGIARKGELFF. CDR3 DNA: TGTGCCAGTACCCCCGCTCGCGGAATAGCGCGTAAAGGGGAGCTGTTTTTT. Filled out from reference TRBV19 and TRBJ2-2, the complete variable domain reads DGGITQSPKYLFRKEGQNVTLSCEQNLNHDAMYWYRQDPGQGLRLIYYSQIVNDFQKGDIAEGYSVSREKKESFPLTVTSAQKNPTAFYLCASTPARGIARKGELFFGEGSRLTVL.

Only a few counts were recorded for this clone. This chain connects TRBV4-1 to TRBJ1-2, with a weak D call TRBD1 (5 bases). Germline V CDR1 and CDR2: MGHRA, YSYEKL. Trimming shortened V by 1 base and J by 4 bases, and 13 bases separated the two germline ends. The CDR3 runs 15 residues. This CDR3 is CASSQARVGGYGYTF. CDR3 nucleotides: TGCGCCAGCAGCCAAGCCCGGGTCGGGGGCTATGGCTACACCTTC.

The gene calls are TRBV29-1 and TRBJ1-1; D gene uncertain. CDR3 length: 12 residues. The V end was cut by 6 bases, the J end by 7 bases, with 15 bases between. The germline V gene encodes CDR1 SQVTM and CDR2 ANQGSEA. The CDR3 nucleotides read TGCAGCGTCGACGAGGGTCGGGGTGAAGCTTTCTTT. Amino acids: CSVDEGRGEAFF.

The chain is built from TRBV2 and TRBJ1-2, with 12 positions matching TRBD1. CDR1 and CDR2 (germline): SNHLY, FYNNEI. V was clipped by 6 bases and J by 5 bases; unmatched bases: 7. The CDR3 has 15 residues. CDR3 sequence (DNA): TGTGCCAGCAGCCCAGGGACAGGGGGCGAATATGGCTACACCTTC. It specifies CASSPGTGGEYGYTF.

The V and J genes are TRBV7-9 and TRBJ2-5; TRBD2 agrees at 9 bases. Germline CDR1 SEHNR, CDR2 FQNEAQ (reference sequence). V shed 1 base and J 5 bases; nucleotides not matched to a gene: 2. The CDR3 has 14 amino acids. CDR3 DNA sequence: TGTGCCAGCAGCTTAGGGCTAGCGGGGGAGACCCAGTACTTC. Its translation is CASSLGLAGETQYF.

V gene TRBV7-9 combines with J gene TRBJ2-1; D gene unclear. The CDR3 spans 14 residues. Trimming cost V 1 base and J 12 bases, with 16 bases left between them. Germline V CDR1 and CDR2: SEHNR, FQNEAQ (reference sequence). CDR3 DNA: TGTGCCAGCAGCTTAGACAACGTGAGCGCCGGGCAGTTCTTC. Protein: CASSLDNVSAGQFF.

As DNA, the CDR3 is TGCGCCAGCAGCGACCCGGGTACCTACGAGCAGTACTTC. It yields the protein CASSDPGTYEQYF. The gene calls are TRBV4-1 and TRBJ2-7; no clear D gene. Trimming removed 5 bases from V and 2 bases from J, with 10 bases in between. The CDR3 totals 13 residues. Germline lookup yields CDR1 MGHRA and CDR2 YSYEKL.

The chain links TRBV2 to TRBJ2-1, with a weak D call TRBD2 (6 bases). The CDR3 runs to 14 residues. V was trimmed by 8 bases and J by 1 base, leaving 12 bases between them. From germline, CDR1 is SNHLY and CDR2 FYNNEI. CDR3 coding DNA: TGTGCCAGCGTGACTGGGAGGTCCTACAATGAGCAGTTCTTC. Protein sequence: CASVTGRSYNEQFF.

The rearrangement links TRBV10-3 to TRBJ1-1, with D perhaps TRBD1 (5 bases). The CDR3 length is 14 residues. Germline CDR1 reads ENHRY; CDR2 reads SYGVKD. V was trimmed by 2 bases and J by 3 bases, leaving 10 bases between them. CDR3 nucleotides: TGTGCCATCAGTGAGGCGGTAGGGGACACTGAAGCTTTCTTT. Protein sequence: CAISEAVGDTEAFF.

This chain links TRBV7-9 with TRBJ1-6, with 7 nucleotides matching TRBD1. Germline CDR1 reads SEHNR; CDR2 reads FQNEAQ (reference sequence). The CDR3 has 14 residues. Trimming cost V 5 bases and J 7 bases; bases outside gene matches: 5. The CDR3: CASSPRTGNSPLHF. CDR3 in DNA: TGTGCCAGCAGCCCTCGGACAGGCAATTCACCCCTCCACTTT.

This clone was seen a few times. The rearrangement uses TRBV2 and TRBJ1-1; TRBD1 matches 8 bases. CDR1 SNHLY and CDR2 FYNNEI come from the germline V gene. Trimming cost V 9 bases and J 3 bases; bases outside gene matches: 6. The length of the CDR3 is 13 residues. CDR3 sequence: CASQGARDTEAFF. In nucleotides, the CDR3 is TGTGCCAGTCAGGGGGCGAGGGACACTGAAGCTTTCTTT.